This TCR beta chain appears in the sequencing data of a study of cytomegalovirus exposure and HLA in healthy donors. PCR amplification relied on 60 Vbeta primers (plus 13 Jbeta primers). Authors' analysis steps: Later analysis identified 65 million to 80 million unique TCR beta chains, roughly 11 million shared. Assay: immunoSEQ multiplex PCR; the TCRdb copy retains only in-frame clones and omits some. V and J calls and clone size are those listed in that table; D and trimming were worked out from the DNA. The top ten clones hold around 2.3% of a sample with about 160,000 clones, around three quarters of them seen once. The ends lost 7 bases at V and 4 bases at J; junction bases unmatched: 3. This CDR3 region has 13 residues. The germline CDR1 and CDR2 sequences are MNHEY and SMNVEV (reference sequence). This clone was seen only once. What it recognizes is unknown. Notes on the study in general: It has been reported that TCR beta sequences accurately predicted the HLA-A and HLA-B alleles of most subjects. Upon later analysis, HLA-associated TCR beta chains proved more clonally expanded than other, equally common chains.

The receptor was derived from a man in his fifties or sixties in good health and CMV-seropositive. The sequencing sample was made of PBMCs. The chain couples TRBV27 to TRBJ1-1; 10 bases align to TRBD1. In DNA, the CDR3 is TGTGCCAGCACGTGGACAGGGGGCACTGAAGCTTTCTTT. Its translation is CASTWTGGTEAFF.